The 30 T cell receptor beta chains below all came from one sample that was sequenced in a study of cytomegalovirus exposure and HLA in healthy donors. Libraries were prepared by immunoSEQ multiplex PCR; TCRdb keeps only in-frame clonotypes and omits some of them. The data show some 240,000 clones, with about nine tenths seen just once and 1.5% to 2.5% held by the top ten. The sequenced material came from PBMCs. Receptor source: a woman aged 18 to 35 in good health and CMV-seropositive.

DNA of the CDR3: TGTGCTAGTGGGTTTGCCCCGCGGGTTAGCGGGGCCAAAAACATTCAGTACTTC. Its protein is CASGFAPRVSGAKNIQYF. The V and J genes are TRBV12-5 and TRBJ2-4; 7 positions agree with TRBD2. The length of the CDR3 is 18 residues. Germline loops: CDR1 LGHNT, CDR2 FRNRAP. Trimming took 6 bases from V and 1 from J; bases not matched to a gene: 15.

V gene TRBV7-9 combines with J gene TRBJ2-4; TRBD2 agrees at 7 bases. This CDR3 is built from 15 residues. Germline V gene sequence: CDR1 SEHNR, CDR2 FQNEAQ (reference sequence). V shed 5 bases and J 1 base; nucleotides not matched to a gene: 5. The CDR3 protein is CASSIDGRAKNIQYF. The DNA of the CDR3 is TGTGCCAGCAGCATAGACGGGAGGGCCAAAAACATTCAGTACTTC.

The V call is TRBV19, the J call TRBJ1-2; D ambiguous. This CDR3 contains 14 residues. V was clipped by 8 bases and J by 0 bases, with 13 bases between them. Germline V gene lookup returns CDR1 LNHDA and CDR2 SQIVND (reference sequence). CDR3 sequence: CASRSDTSNYGYTF. The CDR3 bases are TGTGCCAGTCGCTCAGACACTTCTAACTATGGCTACACCTTC.

The V gene is TRBV10-3, the J gene TRBJ2-7; D is ambiguous. This CDR3 has 13 residues. V lost 1 base, J lost 0 bases, and 4 bases lay in between. Germline V gives CDR1 ENHRY, CDR2 SYGVKD. The CDR3 sequence: CAISEYFSYEQYF. DNA of the CDR3: TGTGCCATCAGTGAGTACTTCTCCTACGAGCAGTACTTC.

As regards this clone: One junction end disagrees with the germline gene, perhaps due to a read error. V gene TRBV11-2 combines with J gene TRBJ2-3, with 7 bases fitting TRBD1. The CDR3 has 14 residues. Germline values: CDR1 SGHAT, CDR2 FQNNGV. This CDR3 is CASSLERATGALSF. The CDR3 DNA sequence: TGTGCCAGCAGCTTAGAGAGGGCCACAGGGGCTCTCTCCTTT. The entire variable domain, with the rest obtained from reference TRBV11-2 and TRBJ2-3, is as follows: EAGVAQSPRYKIIEKRQSVAFWCNPISGHATLYWYQQILGQGPKLLIQFQNNGVVDDSQLPKDRFSAERLKGVDSTLKIQPAKLEDSAVYLCASSLERATGALSFGPGTRLTVL.

This chain connects TRBV9 to TRBJ1-5, with D uncertain. The CDR3 is 14 residues long. V gave up 2 bases and J gave up 3 bases, with 9 bases separating them. The germline V gene encodes CDR1 SGDLS and CDR2 YYNGEE. The CDR3 DNA is TGTGCCAGCAGCGTCGGGGAGAACAATCAGCCCCAGCATTTT. Protein product: CASSVGENNQPQHF.

The J gene is TRBJ2-1, the V gene TRBV30; tentatively, D is TRBD1 (6 bases). This CDR3 region has 16 residues. V gave up 2 bases and J gave up 4 bases, with 18 bases separating them. Per germline, CDR1 GTSNPN and CDR2 SVGIG (reference sequence). In DNA, the CDR3 is TGTGCCTGGAGTCCAGGGACATCCAGGAGATACAATGAGCAGTTCTTC. It codes for CAWSPGTSRRYNEQFF.

The chain carries TRBV5-5 and TRBJ1-1; D is uncertain. The germline gives CDR1 SGHKS, CDR2 YYEKEE (reference sequence). The CDR3 is 12 amino acids. V dropped 4 bases and J dropped 6 bases, with 10 bases sitting between them. This CDR3 is CASSLEVAEAFF. In DNA, the CDR3 is TGTGCCAGCAGCCTAGAGGTGGCTGAAGCTTTCTTT.

The chain carries TRBV27 and TRBJ2-1, with D possibly matching TRBD1 (6 bases). CDR1 is MNHEY and CDR2 is SMNVEV in the germline V gene (reference sequence). Deletions cut 2 bases from V and 8 bases from J, with 16 bases between. This CDR3 is built from 15 residues. CDR3 protein: CASSLGGVLADEQFF. The CDR3 DNA is TGTGCCAGCAGTTTAGGGGGCGTGCTTGCCGATGAGCAGTTCTTC.

The gene calls are TRBV19 and TRBJ1-2, with TRBD1 matching over 10 bases. The junction had 14 bases not matched to a gene; V was cut back by 7 bases and J by 3 bases. Germline lookup yields CDR1 LNHDA and CDR2 SQIVND (reference sequence). The CDR3 is 17 residues long. CDR3 amino acids: CASTPAGTGVDDYGYTF. Here the CDR3 DNA reads TGTGCCAGTACCCCTGCCGGGACAGGGGTAGATGACTATGGCTACACCTTC.

The chain employs TRBV27 and TRBJ1-1; 7 bases align to TRBD1. After removal of 6 bases from V and 3 bases from J, the junction contained 7 bases not matched to a gene. The CDR3 contains 14 residues. From germline, CDR1 is MNHEY and CDR2 SMNVEV (reference sequence). The CDR3 loop is CASSGQVGYTEAFF. The CDR3 DNA sequence: TGTGCCAGCAGCGGACAGGTCGGGTACACTGAAGCTTTCTTT.

The chain links TRBV4-1 to TRBJ2-3, with D perhaps matching TRBD2 (6 bases). Germline V CDR1 and CDR2: MGHRA, YSYEKL. This CDR3 has 14 amino acids. V lost 6 bases and J 11 bases, leaving 21 bases between the germline ends. This CDR3 is CASRQTISGSKQYF. The CDR3 bases are TGCGCCAGCAGGCAAACGATCAGCGGGTCAAAGCAGTATTTT.

This chain links TRBV19 with TRBJ2-3; 14 nucleotides line up with TRBD2. The germline CDR1 and CDR2 sequences are LNHDA and SQIVND (reference sequence). The CDR3 covers 16 residues. With 7 bases clipped from V and 4 bases from J, the junction kept 7 bases outside the gene matches. In DNA, the CDR3 is TGTGCCAGTACCCCGGGACTAGCGGGAGAAGCAGATACGCAGTATTTT. Amino acids: CASTPGLAGEADTQYF.

The V and J genes are TRBV5-1 and TRBJ1-1, with no clear D. The V and J ends lost 3 bases and 1 base respectively, with 10 bases between them. The CDR3 is 14 amino acids. CDR1 and CDR2 (germline): SGHRS, YFSETQ. CDR3 DNA sequence: TGCGCCAGCAGCTCAGATCATTCGAACACTGAAGCTTTCTTT. It specifies CASSSDHSNTEAFF. The variable domain in full, completed from reference TRBV5-1 and TRBJ1-1, reads KAGVTQTPRYLIKTRGQQVTLSCSPISGHRSVSWYQQTPGQGLQFLFEYFSETQRNKGNFPGRFSGRQFSNSRSEMNVSTLELGDSALYLCASSSDHSNTEAFFGQGTRLTVV.

This CDR3 is CASSPVVASHNEQFF. The CDR3 nucleotides read TGTGCCAGCTCACCTGTAGTCGCCTCGCACAATGAGCAGTTCTTC. The gene calls are TRBV18 and TRBJ2-1; no clear D. The V and J ends lost 3 bases and 5 bases respectively, with 14 bases between them. Germline CDR1 and CDR2: KGHSH and LQKENI. The CDR3 has 15 amino acids.

The rearrangement joins TRBV19 to TRBJ2-1; maybe TRBD2 (7 bases). In germline, CDR1 is LNHDA, CDR2 SQIVND (reference sequence). Trimming pared 5 bases from V and 6 bases from J, leaving 14 bases between. The CDR3 contains 14 residues. The CDR3 nucleotides are TGTGCCAGTAGTCCAGGACTAGGGGGCAATGAGCAGTTCTTC. The encoded protein is CASSPGLGGNEQFF.

This clone has a single count. V and J are TRBV10-1 and TRBJ2-7, with TRBD2 matching 8 bases. This CDR3 region has 13 residues. The V gene end was trimmed by 0 bases and the J gene end by 8 bases; junction bases not matched to a gene: 3. Germline loops: CDR1 WNHNN, CDR2 SYGVQD (reference sequence). This CDR3 reads CASSESSGSKQYF. CDR3 DNA sequence: TGCGCCAGCAGTGAGTCGAGCGGGAGCAAGCAGTACTTC.

The chain links TRBV7-9 to TRBJ2-1; D is possibly TRBD2 (6 bases). Germline assignment: CDR1 SEHNR and CDR2 FQNEAQ (reference sequence). Trimming removed 5 bases at V and 3 bases at J, with 17 bases between. This CDR3 spans 16 amino acids. CDR3 protein: CASSVQSGRGYNEQFF. CDR3 sequence (DNA): TGTGCCAGCAGCGTACAAAGCGGGCGCGGCTACAATGAGCAGTTCTTC.

The chain employs TRBV4-1 and TRBJ2-7; the match to TRBD2 covers 7 bases. This CDR3 region has 14 residues. Germline CDR1 is MGHRA and CDR2 is YSYEKL. V gave up 1 base and J gave up 7 bases; unmatched junction bases: 7. The CDR3 is CASSQVGSGGEQYF. CDR3 nucleotide sequence: TGCGCCAGCAGCCAAGTGGGGTCGGGAGGTGAGCAGTACTTC.

The chain joins TRBV29-1 to TRBJ1-2; TRBD1 matches at 7 bases. This CDR3 is 13 amino acids long. CDR1 and CDR2 (germline): SQVTM, ANQGSEA. The V gene end was trimmed by 6 bases and the J gene end by 1 base; junction bases not matched to a gene: 5. CDR3 DNA sequence: TGCAGCGTGGACGGGACAGTTAACTATGGCTACACCTTC. Translation gives CSVDGTVNYGYTF.

CDR3 protein: CAWSGGNHEQYF. CDR3 coding DNA: TGTGCCTGGAGTGGCGGGAATCACGAGCAGTACTTC. The chain joins TRBV30 to TRBJ2-7; D possibly corresponds to TRBD2 (6 bases). Trimming left V 1 base short and J 5 bases short, with 9 bases between. This CDR3 region has 12 residues. Germline V gene sequence: CDR1 GTSNPN, CDR2 SVGIG (reference sequence).

Written as DNA, the CDR3 is TGTGCCAGCCAGGCATCCCCGGGGTATGGCTACACCTTC. This codes for CASQASPGYGYTF. The rearrangement uses TRBV27 and TRBJ1-2; D is uncertain. The CDR3 is 13 residues long. CDR1 is MNHEY, CDR2 SMNVEV, per germline (reference sequence). Trimming left V 8 bases short and J 5 bases short, with 15 bases between.

The V and J genes are TRBV9 and TRBJ2-7; TRBD2 might be the D (5 bases). Between the trimmed V and J ends, which lost 3 bases and 3 bases, there was a span of 16 bases. Germline CDR1 SGDLS, CDR2 YYNGEE. This CDR3 has 15 amino acids. CDR3 protein: CASSADGQRNYEQYF. As DNA, the CDR3 is TGTGCCAGCAGCGCCGATGGCCAGCGGAACTACGAGCAGTACTTC.

The rearrangement links TRBV27 to TRBJ2-3; 8 bases line up with TRBD2. Germline V CDR1 and CDR2: MNHEY, SMNVEV (reference sequence). This CDR3 has 18 amino acids. The trim removed 3 bases at V and 2 bases at J, leaving 13 bases unmatched. The CDR3 loop reads CASSFPRDRGGATDTQYF. The CDR3 region has the DNA TGTGCCAGCAGTTTTCCCCGTGACCGGGGGGGGGCCACAGATACGCAGTATTTT.

V usage is TRBV2 and J usage is TRBJ1-2, with D maybe TRBD1 (5 bases). Trimming left V 0 bases short and J 4 bases short, with 15 bases between. Germline V CDR1 and CDR2: SNHLY, FYNNEI. The CDR3 runs to 16 residues. The CDR3 DNA reads TGTGCCAGCAGTGAAGCGTCGCGGGGGGGACTCTATGGCTACACCTTC. It is translated as CASSEASRGGLYGYTF.

This chain uses TRBV27 with TRBJ1-1, with D possibly TRBD1 on 5 matching bases. V lost 4 bases and J lost 5, with 14 bases in between. The germline gives CDR1 MNHEY, CDR2 SMNVEV (reference sequence). The CDR3 is 14 residues long. CDR3: CASSSVFGGTEAFF. The CDR3 region has the DNA TGTGCCAGCAGTTCCGTTTTTGGGGGGACTGAAGCTTTCTTT.

J is TRBJ1-5 and V is TRBV27; no clear D gene. Germline lookup yields CDR1 MNHEY and CDR2 SMNVEV (reference sequence). V gave up 6 bases and J gave up 3 bases, with 9 bases separating them. This CDR3 region has 13 residues. The CDR3 region is CASSLGHNQPQHF. CDR3 DNA sequence: TGTGCCAGCAGCCTGGGCCACAATCAGCCCCAGCATTTT.

The V call is TRBV10-3, the J call TRBJ1-5; D is perhaps TRBD1 (6 bases). The V and J ends lost 0 bases and 4 bases respectively, with 16 bases between them. CDR3 length equals 17 residues. The germline V gene has CDR1 ENHRY and CDR2 SYGVKD. CDR3 region: CAISESKGAGANQPQHF. Written as DNA, the CDR3 is TGTGCCATCAGTGAGTCGAAGGGTGCAGGGGCGAATCAGCCCCAGCATTTT.

V and J are TRBV28 and TRBJ2-7; D might be TRBD1 (6 bases). The CDR3 consists of 14 residues. V lost 4 bases and J 2 bases, leaving 12 bases between the germline ends. From germline, CDR1 is MDHEN and CDR2 SYDVKM. CDR3 sequence reads: CASSSGAYTYEQYF. DNA for the CDR3: TGTGCCAGCAGTTCAGGGGCTTATACCTACGAGCAGTACTTC. The full variable domain, in which reference TRBV28 and TRBJ2-7 provide the parts outside the CDR3, is DVKVTQSSRYLVKRTGEKVFLECVQDMDHENMFWYRQDPGLGLRLIYFSYDVKMKEKGDIPEGYSVSREKKERFSLILESASTNQTSMYLCASSSGAYTYEQYFGPGTRLTVT.

The CDR3 DNA reads TGTGCCAGCAGTCTCCGATCGACAGGCGGCGAGCAGTACTTC. Translated, it gives CASSLRSTGGEQYF. The chain recombines TRBV28 with TRBJ2-7, with D possibly matching TRBD1 (6 bases). Trimming pared 5 bases from V and 6 bases from J, leaving 17 bases between. Per the germline V gene, CDR1 is MDHEN and CDR2 is SYDVKM. This CDR3 is built from 14 residues.